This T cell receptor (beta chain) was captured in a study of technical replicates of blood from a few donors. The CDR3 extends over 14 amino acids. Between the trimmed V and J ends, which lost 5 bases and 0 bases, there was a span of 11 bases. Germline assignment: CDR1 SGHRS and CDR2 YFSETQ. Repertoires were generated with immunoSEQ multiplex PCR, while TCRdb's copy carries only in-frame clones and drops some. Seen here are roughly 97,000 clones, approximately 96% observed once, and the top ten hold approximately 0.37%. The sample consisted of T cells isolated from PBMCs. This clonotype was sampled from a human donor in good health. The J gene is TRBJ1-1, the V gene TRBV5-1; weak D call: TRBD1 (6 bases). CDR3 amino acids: CASSSTGMNTEAFF. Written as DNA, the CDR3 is TGCGCCAGCAGTTCTACAGGGATGAACACTGAAGCTTTCTTT.